This TCR beta chain was retrieved from a study of blood T cell repertoires in COVID-19 (TCRdb year 2020). With regard to the full study: Collaborator samples came from the United States, Italy and Spain and covered acute and convalescent phases of COVID-19. Where available, HLA class I and class II types were taken from metadata supplied by the sample provider and were not determined by assay-based typing. Deeply sampled blood TCRbeta repertoires from subjects exposed to, actively infected with, or recovered from COVID-19 were included in the dataset. The samples were drawn from two sources: the first 160 participants of the ongoing ImmuneRACE study, and 1,200 or so subjects contributed by 6 global collaborators. Nearly every sample came with metadata listing a de-identified subject ID, COVID-19 status, age in years and sex. The material from the prospective study consisted of cDNA or gDNA derived from T cells, B-cell-depleted T cells, or PBMCs. The repertoires were made available in a free public database intended to serve as a resource for research on the immune response to SARS-CoV-2. On the study overall, not on this receptor specifically: The amount of clinical and demographic metadata varied by source and participant and was provided uncurated.

In the case of this clone: Its antigen is still unknown. No base-level quality is on record; no much larger clone is a single base apart.

The CDR3, from cysteine to phenylalanine, totals 16 residues. The only DNA kept is the CDR3, 48 bases in frame from the first base. V and J are truncated by 0 bases and 1 base respectively, leaving an intervening sequence of 10 bases. CDR1 and CDR2, looked up from the germline V gene, are MGHRA and YSYEKL. TCRbeta CDR3 regions were amplified from genomic DNA using the immunoSEQ Assay, a bias-controlled multiplex PCR. Concerning the study's data processing: The number of nucleated cells in each sample was estimated by amplification of reference gene primers within the assay. To quantify the absolute abundance of each unique TCRbeta CDR3 rearrangement, sequence reads were collapsed and filtered. For each sample, productive Simpson clonality was calculated as the square root of Simpson's diversity index across productive rearrangements. TCRdb stores this immuneACCESS table with in-frame sequences only. Part of the clones is absent; in the studies checked, under half of the shortfall reflects unresolved V genes, and no reason is known for the rest. The DNA gave D and trimming, while V, J and clone size come from that table. Within this sample are about 380,000 clones, with 85% of them counted one time only. Approximately 3.7% of the sample rests with the top ten.

The collaborating institutions used their own protocols to collect whole blood in K2EDTA tubes. For TCRbeta analysis, collaborators shipped samples as frozen whole blood, isolated PBMCs, or DNA extracted from either of those sample types. Sequenced: peripheral blood. The receptor was derived from a woman under 30 with acute or convalescent COVID-19. This receptor chain uses TRBV4-1 and TRBJ2-1; TRBD2 is a weak D gene call, 5 bases matching. The CDR3 reads CASSQDTRESYNEQFF. The nucleotide sequence reads as follows: TGCGCCAGCAGCCAAGATACAAGGGAGTCCTACAATGAGCAGTTCTTC.